A single sample is the source of the 20 T cell receptor beta chains below, sequenced in a study of HIV-infected patients and healthy controls. Alpha and beta constant-region primers primed reverse transcription of around 0.5 ug RNA. Separate chain-specific third strand synthesis with multiplexing indices produced the alpha and beta libraries. TCRdb independently ran MiXCR on the 5' RACE reads; one entry per CDR3 protein. The table includes 20,000 to 30,000 distinct CDR3 sequences, 7.5% to 10% detected once. Whole blood was used without fractionation, so all unsorted peripheral T cells were included. The sequencing input was blood. The source of these receptors is an adult in good health.

At least ten counts were recorded for this clonotype. V and J are TRBV11-2 and TRBJ2-1; D gene unclear. Germline loops: CDR1 SGHAT, CDR2 FQNNGV. V lost 1 base and J 1 base, leaving 17 bases between the germline ends. The CDR3 spans 18 residues. This CDR3 reads CASSLVRSFGGSYNEQFF. The CDR3 DNA follows: TGTGCCAGCAGCTTAGTCAGGTCATTCGGCGGTTCCTACAATGAGCAGTTCTTC. The full variable domain, in which reference TRBV11-2 and TRBJ2-1 provide the parts outside the CDR3, is EAGVAQSPRYKIIEKRQSVAFWCNPISGHATLYWYQQILGQGPKLLIQFQNNGVVDDSQLPKDRFSAERLKGVDSTLKIQPAKLEDSAVYLCASSLVRSFGGSYNEQFFGPGTRLTVL.

The V call is TRBV6-5, the J call TRBJ2-7, with D maybe TRBD1 (7 bases). The CDR3 length is 13 residues. Looked up from germline, CDR1 is MNHEY and CDR2 is SVGAGI. V was cut by 4 bases and J by 4 bases, with 11 bases left in between. The CDR3 loop is CASSSPGGYEQYF. The CDR3 DNA reads TGTGCCAGCAGTTCTCCAGGGGGGTACGAGCAGTACTTC.

This clonotype occurred a few times. The genes are TRBV7-9 and TRBJ1-5; the D gene is possibly TRBD1 (5 bases). V was trimmed by 0 bases and J by 0 bases, leaving 6 bases between them. CDR1 SEHNR and CDR2 FQNEAQ come from the germline V gene (reference sequence). CDR3 length: 15 residues. For the CDR3, the DNA is TGTGCCAGCAGCTTAGCACAGGATAGCAATCAGCCCCAGCATTTT. Protein: CASSLAQDSNQPQHF.

In its sample, this clonotype was seen a few times. V and J are TRBV27 and TRBJ2-5, with D perhaps matching TRBD1 (5 bases). This CDR3 spans 15 amino acids. Per the germline V gene, CDR1 is MNHEY and CDR2 is SMNVEV (reference sequence). Trimming took off 1 base at V and 1 base at J, with 10 bases between the two ends. The CDR3: CASSLYTDSQETQYF. DNA of the CDR3: TGTGCCAGCAGTTTATACACCGACAGCCAAGAGACCCAGTACTTC.

This clonotype has a count of ten or more. The rearrangement joins TRBV9 to TRBJ2-7, with a tentative D call TRBD2 (5 bases). V lost 2 bases and J lost 6, with 15 bases in between. Germline V gene sequence: CDR1 SGDLS, CDR2 YYNGEE. This CDR3 is 14 amino acids long. The CDR3 nucleotides are TGTGCCAGCAGCGTTGATAGTGAGGGCGGCGAGCAGTACTTC. Protein product: CASSVDSEGGEQYF.

This clonotype is labeled medium-sized. The V gene is TRBV29-1, the J gene TRBJ2-6, with TRBD1 matching 9 bases. V lost 3 bases to trimming and J lost 0 bases; unmatched junction nucleotides: 0. Germline CDR1 is SQVTM and CDR2 is ANQGSEA. The CDR3 spans 15 residues. The CDR3 nucleotides are TGCAGCGTTGAGACAGGGGGCTCTGGGGCCAACGTCCTGACTTTC. Its translation is CSVETGGSGANVLTF.

This clonotype was recorded at least ten times. The V call is TRBV27, the J call TRBJ1-5; unclear D gene. Trimming took off 1 base at V and 4 bases at J, with 8 bases between the two ends. The CDR3 has 14 residues. From germline, CDR1 is MNHEY and CDR2 SMNVEV (reference sequence). The CDR3 region is CASSLWGENQPQHF. In DNA, the CDR3 is TGTGCCAGCAGTTTATGGGGAGAAAATCAGCCCCAGCATTTT.

This chain links TRBV6-1 with TRBJ1-1; D is unresolved. The germline V gene has CDR1 MNHNS and CDR2 SASEGT. The CDR3 loop spans 11 amino acids. Between the trimmed V and J ends, which lost 6 bases and 1 base, there was a span of 3 bases. The CDR3 is CASRENTEAFF. CDR3 DNA: TGTGCCAGCAGGGAGAACACTGAAGCTTTCTTT.

Ten or more counts support this clonotype. The V call is TRBV28, the J call TRBJ1-1; D call uncertain. From germline, CDR1 is MDHEN and CDR2 SYDVKM. The ends were cut back, 6 bases at V and 3 bases at J, with 17 bases in the middle. CDR3 length: 15 amino acids. This CDR3 reads CASSTGGRRDTEAFF. The CDR3 DNA is TGTGCCAGCAGCACCGGTGGCAGGCGAGACACTGAAGCTTTCTTT.

This clonotype has a count of ten or more. This chain connects TRBV6-5 to TRBJ1-5; D not certain. CDR3 length: 12 residues. CDR1 and CDR2 from the germline V gene are MNHEY and SVGAGI. V gave up 5 bases and J gave up 4 bases, with 6 bases separating them. CDR3 bases: TGTGCCAGCAGTGGAACTAATCAGCCCCAGCATTTT. Translation gives CASSGTNQPQHF.

Ten or more counts support this clonotype. The rearrangement links TRBV12-3 or TRBV12-4 to TRBJ2-6, with 8 bases identical to TRBD1. V dropped 3 bases and J dropped 0; count of bases not matched to a gene: 13. The CDR3 runs to 20 residues. CDR3: CASSFRGRGLLSSGANVLTF. The CDR3 DNA is TGTGCCAGCAGTTTCCGGGGCAGGGGGCTTTTAAGCTCTGGGGCCAACGTCCTGACTTTC.

The V and J genes are TRBV12-3 or TRBV12-4 and TRBJ1-6; D possibly corresponds to TRBD1 (5 bases). This CDR3 region has 13 residues. V was clipped by 8 bases and J by 7 bases, with 12 bases between them. The CDR3 protein is CASGGVLNSPLHF. The DNA for the CDR3 is TGTGCCAGCGGGGGGGTCCTAAATTCACCCCTCCACTTT.

This clonotype appeared many times. V is TRBV20-1 and J is TRBJ2-7, with 11 bases identical to TRBD1. CDR1 DFQATT and CDR2 SNEGSKA come from the germline V gene (reference sequence). The CDR3 is 12 amino acids. CDR3 sequence: CRSPGQGDEQYF. CDR3 sequence (DNA): TGCAGATCACCGGGACAGGGGGACGAGCAGTACTTC.

The V and J genes are TRBV20-1 and TRBJ2-3; D is perhaps TRBD2 (6 bases). Looked up from germline, CDR1 is DFQATT and CDR2 is SNEGSKA (reference sequence). CDR3 length: 8 residues. V gave up 7 bases and J gave up 11 bases, with 7 bases separating them. CDR3: CSVGGQYF. The CDR3 coding sequence is TGCAGTGTCGGGGGGCAGTATTTT.

This clonotype was seen ten or more times. The chain links TRBV3-1 to TRBJ2-1, with D possibly being TRBD2 (5 bases). This CDR3 is 13 amino acids long. Looked up from germline, CDR1 is LGHDT and CDR2 is YNNKEL (reference sequence). V gave up 6 bases and J gave up 5 bases, with 11 bases separating them. For the CDR3, the DNA is TGTGCCAGCAGGAGCCCGGGGAACAATGAGCAGTTCTTC. This translates into CASRSPGNNEQFF.

There are many counts of this clonotype. V and J are TRBV6-5 and TRBJ2-1; D is possibly TRBD1 (6 bases). CDR1 MNHEY and CDR2 SVGAGI come from the germline V gene. The CDR3 runs to 12 residues. Trimming pared 4 bases from V and 8 bases from J, leaving 9 bases between. As DNA, the CDR3 is TGTGCCAGCAGTTTCAGGGGTCATGAGCAGTTCTTC. It codes for CASSFRGHEQFF.

Many counts were recorded for this clonotype. This chain joins TRBV6-1 and TRBJ1-5; TRBD1 matches at 8 bases. The CDR3 spans 14 residues. Germline V gives CDR1 MNHNS, CDR2 SASEGT. Germline trimming cut 0 bases from V and 9 bases from J; bases unmatched to any gene: 4. The CDR3 reads CASSEARQGTPQHF. CDR3 bases: TGTGCCAGCAGTGAAGCGAGACAGGGGACGCCCCAGCATTTT.

This clonotype appeared a few times. The V gene is TRBV12-3 or TRBV12-4, the J gene TRBJ1-1; D not certain. This CDR3 is 15 amino acids long. Between the trimmed V and J ends, which lost 3 bases and 1 base, there was a span of 12 bases. CDR3 protein: CASSFVPTENTEAFF. The CDR3 DNA reads as TGTGCCAGCAGTTTCGTCCCTACGGAGAACACTGAAGCTTTCTTT.

In this sample, this clonotype turned up many times. The chain has TRBV5-1 and TRBJ1-1, with 9 bases lining up with TRBD1. Unmatched junction bases numbered 5, after V lost 4 bases and J lost 4 bases. Germline CDR1 and CDR2: SGHRS and YFSETQ. There are 14 residues in the CDR3. The CDR3 nucleotides are TGCGCCAGCAGCGGGGACAGGGTTGGCACTGAAGCTTTCTTT. It is translated as CASSGDRVGTEAFF.

The chain is built from TRBV2 and TRBJ2-7, with 9 bases identical to TRBD2. CDR1 is SNHLY, CDR2 FYNNEI, per germline. There are 15 residues in the CDR3. V was clipped by 8 bases and J by 1 base; unmatched bases: 9. DNA of the CDR3: TGTGCCAGCGTACGCGGGGGGGGGCGGTCCTACGAGCAGTACTTC. Translation: CASVRGGGRSYEQYF.